This passage covers 3 T cell receptor beta chains from one sample sequenced in a study of breast tumors, draining lymph nodes, adjacent tissues. TCRdb independently ran MiXCR on the multiplex PCR reads; one entry per CDR3 protein. The sample lists hundreds of thousands of distinct CDR3 sequences; about 34% were seen once. The lymph nodes were axillary draining lymph nodes from breast cancer patients. The sample consisted of axillary lymph node tissue. Source of these receptors: a female donor with breast cancer. Some clones in this sample may be carry-over from other donors' samples.

This clonotype was recorded many times. This chain connects TRBV9 to TRBJ1-5; D gene unclear. Germline CDR1 reads SGDLS; CDR2 reads YYNGEE. V was shortened by 4 bases and J by 4 bases, with 12 bases between the two germline ends. The CDR3 totals 14 residues. The CDR3 DNA reads TGTGCCAGCAGCCCAGGACTCCAGAATCAGCCCCAGCATTTT. It encodes CASSPGLQNQPQHF.

Details on this clonotype: This may come from a read error, since a much larger clone is one base off. The chain carries TRBV19 and TRBJ2-4; D ambiguous. The germline gives CDR1 LNHDA, CDR2 SQIVND (reference sequence). CDR3 length: 11 amino acids. DNA for the CDR3: TGTGCCAGTAGTATAGCCGACATTCGGTACTTC. It codes for CASSIADIRYF.

This clonotype was seen at least ten times. V is TRBV5-6 and J is TRBJ2-2; no reliable D call. CDR1 SGHDT and CDR2 YYEEEE come from the germline V gene. V shed 2 bases and J shed 7 bases, with 18 bases lying between them. There are 16 residues in the CDR3. The CDR3 loop reads CASSFGPFIGVGELFF. Written as DNA, the CDR3 is TGTGCCAGCAGCTTCGGGCCATTCATCGGTGTCGGGGAGCTGTTTTTT.